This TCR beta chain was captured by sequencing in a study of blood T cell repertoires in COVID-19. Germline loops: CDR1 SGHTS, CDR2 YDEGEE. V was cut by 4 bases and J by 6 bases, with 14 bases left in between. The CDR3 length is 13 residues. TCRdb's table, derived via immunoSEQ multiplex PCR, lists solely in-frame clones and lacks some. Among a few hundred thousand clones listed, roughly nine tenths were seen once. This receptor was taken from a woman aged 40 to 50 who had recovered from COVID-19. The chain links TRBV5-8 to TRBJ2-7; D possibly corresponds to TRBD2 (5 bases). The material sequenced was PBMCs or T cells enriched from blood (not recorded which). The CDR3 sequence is CASSLSGLGEQYF. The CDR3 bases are TGTGCCAGCAGCCTGAGCGGACTCGGCGAGCAGTACTTC.